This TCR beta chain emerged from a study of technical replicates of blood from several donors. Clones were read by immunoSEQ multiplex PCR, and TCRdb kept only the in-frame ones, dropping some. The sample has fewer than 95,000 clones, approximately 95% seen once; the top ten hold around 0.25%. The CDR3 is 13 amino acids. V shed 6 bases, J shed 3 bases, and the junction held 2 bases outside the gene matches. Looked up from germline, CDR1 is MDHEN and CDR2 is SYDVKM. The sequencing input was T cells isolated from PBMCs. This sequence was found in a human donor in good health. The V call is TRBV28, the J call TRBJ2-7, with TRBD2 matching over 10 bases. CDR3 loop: CASRASGSYEQYF. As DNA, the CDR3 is TGTGCCAGCAGGGCTAGCGGGAGCTACGAGCAGTACTTC. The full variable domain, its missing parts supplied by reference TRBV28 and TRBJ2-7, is DVKVTQSSRYLVKRTGEKVFLECVQDMDHENMFWYRQDPGLGLRLIYFSYDVKMKEKGDIPEGYSVSREKKERFSLILESASTNQTSMYLCASRASGSYEQYFGPGTRLTVT.